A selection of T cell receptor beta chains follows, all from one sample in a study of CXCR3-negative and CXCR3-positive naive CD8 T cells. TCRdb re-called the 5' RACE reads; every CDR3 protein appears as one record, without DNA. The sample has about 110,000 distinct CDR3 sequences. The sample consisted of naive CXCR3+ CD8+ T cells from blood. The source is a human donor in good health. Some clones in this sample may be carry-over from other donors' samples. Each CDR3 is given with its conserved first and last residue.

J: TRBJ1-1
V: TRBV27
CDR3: CASSLRGGTTEAFF

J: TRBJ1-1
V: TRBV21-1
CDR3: CASSYRDIRYLTEAFF

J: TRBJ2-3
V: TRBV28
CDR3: CASSSSRQGGWTDTQYF

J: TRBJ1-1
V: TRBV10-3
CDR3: CAIDSGSHTEAFF

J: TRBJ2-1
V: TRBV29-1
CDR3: CSVEDPPSGSYNEQFF

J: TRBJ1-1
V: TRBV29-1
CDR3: CSVEVDGHLNTEAFF

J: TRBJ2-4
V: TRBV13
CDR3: CASSPLPPGLEDLQNIQYF

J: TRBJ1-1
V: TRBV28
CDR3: CASSFDLPTEAFF

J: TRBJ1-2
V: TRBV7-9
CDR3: CASSLGPGAGYGYTF

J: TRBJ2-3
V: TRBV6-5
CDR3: CAVGGANTDTQYF

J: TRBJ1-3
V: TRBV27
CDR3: CASSLSIYSGNTIYF